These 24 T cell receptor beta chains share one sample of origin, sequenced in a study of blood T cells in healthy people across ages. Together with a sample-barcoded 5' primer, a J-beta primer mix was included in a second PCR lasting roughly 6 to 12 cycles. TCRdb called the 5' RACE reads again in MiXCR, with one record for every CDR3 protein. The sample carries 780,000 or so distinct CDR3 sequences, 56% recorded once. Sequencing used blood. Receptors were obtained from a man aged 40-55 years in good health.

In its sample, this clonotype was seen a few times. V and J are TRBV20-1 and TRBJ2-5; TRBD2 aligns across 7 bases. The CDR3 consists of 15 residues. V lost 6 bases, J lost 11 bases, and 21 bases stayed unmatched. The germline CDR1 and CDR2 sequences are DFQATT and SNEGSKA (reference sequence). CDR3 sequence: CSASKIGTIGNEQYF. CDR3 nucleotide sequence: TGCAGTGCGTCCAAGATTGGGACTATCGGGAATGAGCAGTACTTC.

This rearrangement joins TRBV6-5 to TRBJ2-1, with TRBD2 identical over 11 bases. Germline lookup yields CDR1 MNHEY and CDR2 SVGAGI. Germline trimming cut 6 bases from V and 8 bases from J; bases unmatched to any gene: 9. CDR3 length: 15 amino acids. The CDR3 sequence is CASSYLAGGVYEQFF. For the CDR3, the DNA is TGTGCCAGCAGCTACCTAGCGGGAGGTGTCTATGAGCAGTTCTTC.

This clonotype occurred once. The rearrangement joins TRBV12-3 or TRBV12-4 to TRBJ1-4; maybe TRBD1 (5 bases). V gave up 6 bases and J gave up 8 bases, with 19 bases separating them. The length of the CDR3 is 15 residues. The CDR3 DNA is TGTGCCAGCAGGGCACGCGGGGCAGGCCAAGAAAAACTGTTTTTT. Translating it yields CASRARGAGQEKLFF.

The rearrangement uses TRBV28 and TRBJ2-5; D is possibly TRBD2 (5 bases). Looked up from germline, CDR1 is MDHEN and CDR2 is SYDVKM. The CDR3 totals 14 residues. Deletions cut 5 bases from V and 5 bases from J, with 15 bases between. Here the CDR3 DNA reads TGTGCCAGCAGTCCCGGCGCGGGCCGGGAGACCCAGTACTTC. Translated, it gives CASSPGAGRETQYF. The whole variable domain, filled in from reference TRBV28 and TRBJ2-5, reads DVKVTQSSRYLVKRTGEKVFLECVQDMDHENMFWYRQDPGLGLRLIYFSYDVKMKEKGDIPEGYSVSREKKERFSLILESASTNQTSMYLCASSPGAGRETQYFGPGTRLLVL.

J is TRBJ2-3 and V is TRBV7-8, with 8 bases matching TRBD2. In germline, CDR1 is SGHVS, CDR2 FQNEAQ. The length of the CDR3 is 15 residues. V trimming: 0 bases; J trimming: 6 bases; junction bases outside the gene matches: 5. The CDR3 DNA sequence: TGTGCCAGCAGCTTAGCCCCGGGACTAGTGGATACGCAGTATTTT. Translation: CASSLAPGLVDTQYF.

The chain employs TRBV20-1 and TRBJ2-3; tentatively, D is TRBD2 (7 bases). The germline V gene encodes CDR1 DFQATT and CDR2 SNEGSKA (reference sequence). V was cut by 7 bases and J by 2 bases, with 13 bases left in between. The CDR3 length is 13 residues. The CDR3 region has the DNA TGCAGTGGAGAGGGGGGGAACACAGATACGCAGTATTTT. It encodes CSGEGGNTDTQYF.

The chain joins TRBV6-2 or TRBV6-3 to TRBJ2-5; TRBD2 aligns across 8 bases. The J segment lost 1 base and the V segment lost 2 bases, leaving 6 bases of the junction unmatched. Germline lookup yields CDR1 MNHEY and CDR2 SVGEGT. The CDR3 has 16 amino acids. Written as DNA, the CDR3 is TGTGCCAGCAGTTACCGACTAGCGAGTTCCCAAGAGACCCAGTACTTC. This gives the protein CASSYRLASSQETQYF.

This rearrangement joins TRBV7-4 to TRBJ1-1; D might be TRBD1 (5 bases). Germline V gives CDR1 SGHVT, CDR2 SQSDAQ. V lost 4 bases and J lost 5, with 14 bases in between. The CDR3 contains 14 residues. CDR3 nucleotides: TGTGCCAGCAGCTCCGAGACAGACACAACTGAAGCTTTCTTT. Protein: CASSSETDTTEAFF.

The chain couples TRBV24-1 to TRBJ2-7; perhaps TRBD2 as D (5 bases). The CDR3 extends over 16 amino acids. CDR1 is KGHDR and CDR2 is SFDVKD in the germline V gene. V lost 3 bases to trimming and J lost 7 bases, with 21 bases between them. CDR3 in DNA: TGTGCCACCAGTGATCCAGCAGGAGGAATGATCGATGAGCAGTACTTC. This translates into CATSDPAGGMIDEQYF.

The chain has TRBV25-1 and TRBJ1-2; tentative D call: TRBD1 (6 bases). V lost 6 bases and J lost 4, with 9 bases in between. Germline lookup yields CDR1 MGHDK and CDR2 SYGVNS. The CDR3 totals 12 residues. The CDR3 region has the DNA TGTGCCAGCAGAAACAGGGCCTATGGCTACACCTTC. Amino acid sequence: CASRNRAYGYTF.

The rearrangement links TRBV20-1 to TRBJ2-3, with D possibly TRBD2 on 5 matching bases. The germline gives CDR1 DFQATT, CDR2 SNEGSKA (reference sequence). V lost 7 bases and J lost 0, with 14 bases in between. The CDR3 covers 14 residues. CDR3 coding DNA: TGCAGTGGGAAAAGCGGACCAAGCACAGATACGCAGTATTTT. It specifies CSGKSGPSTDTQYF.

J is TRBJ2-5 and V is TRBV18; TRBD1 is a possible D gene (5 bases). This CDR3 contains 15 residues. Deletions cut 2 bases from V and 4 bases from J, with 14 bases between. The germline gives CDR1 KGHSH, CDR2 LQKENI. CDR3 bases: TGTGCCAGCTCACCAACAGGATGGTCCGCAGAGACCCAGTACTTC. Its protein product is CASSPTGWSAETQYF.

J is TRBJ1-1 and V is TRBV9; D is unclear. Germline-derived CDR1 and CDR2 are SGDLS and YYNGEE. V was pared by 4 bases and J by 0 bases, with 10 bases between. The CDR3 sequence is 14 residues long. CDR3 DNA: TGTGCCAGCAGCACCAACGGAATGAACACTGAAGCTTTCTTT. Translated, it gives CASSTNGMNTEAFF. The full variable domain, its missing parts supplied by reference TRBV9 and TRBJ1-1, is DSGVTQTPKHLITATGQRVTLRCSPRSGDLSVYWYQQSLDQGLQFLIQYYNGEERAKGNILERFSAQQFPDLHSELNLSSLELGDSALYFCASSTNGMNTEAFFGQGTRLTVV.

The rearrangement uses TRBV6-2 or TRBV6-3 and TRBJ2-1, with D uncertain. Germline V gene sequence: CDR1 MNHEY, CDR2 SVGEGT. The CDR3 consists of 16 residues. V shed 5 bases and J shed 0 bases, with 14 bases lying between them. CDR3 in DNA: TGTGCCAGCAGTGTCCGGCCGGTCAACTCCTACAATGAGCAGTTCTTC. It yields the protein CASSVRPVNSYNEQFF.

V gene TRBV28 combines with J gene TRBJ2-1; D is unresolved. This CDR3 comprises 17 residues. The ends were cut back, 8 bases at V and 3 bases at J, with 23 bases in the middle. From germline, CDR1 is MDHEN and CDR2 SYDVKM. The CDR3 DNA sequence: TGTGCCAGCCTGGCAAGGCGCCTAAACATGTACTACAATGAGCAGTTCTTC. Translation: CASLARRLNMYYNEQFF.

CDR3 sequence reads: CASRHRGSHEQYF. As DNA, the CDR3 is TGTGCCAGCAGACATCGGGGCAGCCACGAGCAGTACTTC. This chain links TRBV12-3 or TRBV12-4 with TRBJ2-7, with D perhaps being TRBD1 or TRBD2 (5 bases each). The length of the CDR3 is 13 residues. V dropped 6 bases and J dropped 5 bases, with 14 bases sitting between them.

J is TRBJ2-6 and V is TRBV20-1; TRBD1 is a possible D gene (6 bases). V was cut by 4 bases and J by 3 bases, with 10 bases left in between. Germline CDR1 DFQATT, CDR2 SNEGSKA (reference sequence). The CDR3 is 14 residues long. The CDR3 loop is CSANRAGGANVLTF. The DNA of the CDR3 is TGCAGTGCTAACAGGGCGGGTGGGGCCAACGTCCTGACTTTC.

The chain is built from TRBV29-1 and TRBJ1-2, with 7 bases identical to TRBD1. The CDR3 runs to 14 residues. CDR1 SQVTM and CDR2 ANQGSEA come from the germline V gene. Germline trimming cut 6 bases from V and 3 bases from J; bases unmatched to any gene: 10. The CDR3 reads CSVSNRGDYYGYTF. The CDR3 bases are TGCAGCGTATCCAACAGGGGTGACTACTATGGCTACACCTTC.

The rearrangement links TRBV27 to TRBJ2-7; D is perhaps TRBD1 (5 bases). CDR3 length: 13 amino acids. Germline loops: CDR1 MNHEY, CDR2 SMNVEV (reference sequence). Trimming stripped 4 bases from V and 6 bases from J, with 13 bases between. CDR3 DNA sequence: TGTGCCAGCAGTTCAATTTCTAGGGGCGAGCAGTACTTC. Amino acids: CASSSISRGEQYF.

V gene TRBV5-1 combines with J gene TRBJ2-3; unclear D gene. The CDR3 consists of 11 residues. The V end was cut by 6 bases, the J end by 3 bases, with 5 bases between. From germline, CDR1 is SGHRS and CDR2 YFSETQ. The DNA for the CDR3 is TGCGCCAGCACCCAGACAGATACGCAGTATTTT. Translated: CASTQTDTQYF.

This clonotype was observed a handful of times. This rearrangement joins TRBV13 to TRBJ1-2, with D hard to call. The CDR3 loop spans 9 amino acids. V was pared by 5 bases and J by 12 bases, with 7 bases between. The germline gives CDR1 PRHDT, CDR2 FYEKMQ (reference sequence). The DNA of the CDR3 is TGTGCCAGCAGCGCCCCTCACACCTTC. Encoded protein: CASSAPHTF.

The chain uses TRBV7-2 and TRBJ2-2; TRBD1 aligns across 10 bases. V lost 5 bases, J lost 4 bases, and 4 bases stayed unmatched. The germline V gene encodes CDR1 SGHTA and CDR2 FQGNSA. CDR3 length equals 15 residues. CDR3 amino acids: CASSRGQGGTGELFF. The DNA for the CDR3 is TGTGCCAGCAGCCGAGGACAGGGGGGCACCGGGGAGCTGTTTTTT.

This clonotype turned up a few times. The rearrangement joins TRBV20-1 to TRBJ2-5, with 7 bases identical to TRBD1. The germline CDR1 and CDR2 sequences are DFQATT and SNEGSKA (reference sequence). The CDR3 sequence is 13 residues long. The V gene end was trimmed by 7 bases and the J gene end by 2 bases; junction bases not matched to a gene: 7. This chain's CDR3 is CSVRDRDQETQYF. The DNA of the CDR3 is TGCAGTGTGAGAGACAGGGATCAAGAGACCCAGTACTTC.

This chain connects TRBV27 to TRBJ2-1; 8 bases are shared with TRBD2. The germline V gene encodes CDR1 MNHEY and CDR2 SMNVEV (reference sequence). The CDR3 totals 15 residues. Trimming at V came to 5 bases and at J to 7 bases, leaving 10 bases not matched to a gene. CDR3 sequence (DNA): TGTGCCAGCAGTCTTAGCGGGAATTGGGGGAATGAGCAGTTCTTC. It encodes CASSLSGNWGNEQFF.